Reported below is one T cell receptor (beta chain). These data are taken from a study of OX40 agonist ivuxolimab in advanced cancers. Repertoires were generated with immunoSEQ multiplex PCR, while TCRdb's copy carries only in-frame clones and drops some. The sample has around 65,000 clones, 65% to 80% seen once. The germline V gene encodes CDR1 MNHEY and CDR2 SMNVEV (reference sequence). The CDR3 consists of 16 residues. Unmatched junction bases numbered 9, after V lost 0 bases and J lost 10 bases. This sequence joins TRBV27 and TRBJ2-1; TRBD2 matches 10 bases. This TCR was recovered from an adult with an advanced solid tumor such as melanoma, head and neck, liver or kidney cancer. Here the sequenced sample was CD4+ or CD8+ T cells sorted from blood, taken in a trial of the OX40 agonist ivuxolimab. The CDR3 nucleotides read TGTGCCAGCAGTTTATCCCCCCAGACTAGCGGGCTGGAGCAGTTCTTC. Translation: CASSLSPQTSGLEQFF.